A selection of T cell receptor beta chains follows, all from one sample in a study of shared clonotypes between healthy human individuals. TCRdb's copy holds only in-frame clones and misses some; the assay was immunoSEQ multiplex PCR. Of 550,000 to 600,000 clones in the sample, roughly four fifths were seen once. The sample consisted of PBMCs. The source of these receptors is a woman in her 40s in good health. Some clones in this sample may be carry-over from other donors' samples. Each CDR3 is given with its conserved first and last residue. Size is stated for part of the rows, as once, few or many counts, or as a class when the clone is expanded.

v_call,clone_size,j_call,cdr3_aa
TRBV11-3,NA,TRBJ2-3,CASSGQTGTSGADTQYF
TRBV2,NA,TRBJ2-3,CASIGGDPYTDTQYF
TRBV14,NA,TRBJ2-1,CASSQDTSSPGGSYNEQFF
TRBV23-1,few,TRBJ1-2,CASSQSWLRGYTF
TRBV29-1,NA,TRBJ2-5,CSVDRGEGETQYF
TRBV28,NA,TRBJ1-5,CASSPGGTSNQPQHF
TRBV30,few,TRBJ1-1,CAWSKGVNTEAFF
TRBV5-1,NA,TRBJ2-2,CASSLDRRQPNTGELFF
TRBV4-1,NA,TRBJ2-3,CASSSLGLAGMQYF
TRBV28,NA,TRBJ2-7,CASRGQGYEQYF
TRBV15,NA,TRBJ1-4,CATSRGRDSLNEKLFF
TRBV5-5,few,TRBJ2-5,CASSQGDRDETQYF
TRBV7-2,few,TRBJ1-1,CASSPQSGFYTEAFF
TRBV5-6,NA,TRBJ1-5,CASSLGRGTGVYSNQPQHF
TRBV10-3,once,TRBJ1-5,CAISGGPNQPQHF
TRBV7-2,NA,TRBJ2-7,CASSSWVTGSYEQYF
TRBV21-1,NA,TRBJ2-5,CASSKDWGGKGQRTKSQETQYF
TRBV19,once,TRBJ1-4,CASSTQGWTNEKLFF
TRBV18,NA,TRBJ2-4,CASSPGDWKNIQYF
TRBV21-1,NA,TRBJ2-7,CASSKNLRGEVPSYEQYF
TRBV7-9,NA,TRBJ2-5,CASSPRGSGVKETQYF
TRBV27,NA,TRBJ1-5,CASSPTGGSQPQHF
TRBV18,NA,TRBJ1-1,CASSTEATTQAFF
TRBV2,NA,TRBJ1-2,CASWGVYGYTF
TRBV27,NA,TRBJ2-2,CASSFGLATLANTGELFF
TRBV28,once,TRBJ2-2,CASRLRNTGELFF
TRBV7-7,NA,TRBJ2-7,CASSLRPGQIYEQYF
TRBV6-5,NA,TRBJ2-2,CARTGGRTGELFF
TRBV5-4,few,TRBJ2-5,CASSRWGGQETQYF
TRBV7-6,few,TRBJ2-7,CASSPGDLYEQYF
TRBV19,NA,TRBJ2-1,CASSIVRDVNEQFF
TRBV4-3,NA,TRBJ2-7,CASSQDRAGFPYEQYF
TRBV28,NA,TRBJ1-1,CASRTGGDTEAFF
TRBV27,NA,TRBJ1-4,CASSRGIGNEKLFF
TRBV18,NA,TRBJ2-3,CASSPQKTDTQYF
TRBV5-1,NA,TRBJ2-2,CASSLETGPNTGELFF
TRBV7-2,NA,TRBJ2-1,CASRQGAGYFNEQFF
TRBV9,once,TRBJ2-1,CASSPGLAGVGEQFF
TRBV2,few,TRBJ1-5,CASQRDSNQPQHF
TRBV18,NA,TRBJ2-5,CASSGQQETQYF
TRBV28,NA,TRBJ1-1,CASSTTGGVRTEAFF
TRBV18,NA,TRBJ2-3,CASSASSGSADTQYF
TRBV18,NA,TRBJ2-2,CASSPAGELFF
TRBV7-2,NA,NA,CASSKGRLSSYEQYF
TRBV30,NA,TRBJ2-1,CACGRGLAVWNEQFF
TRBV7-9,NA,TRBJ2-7,CASSPRLSSYEQYF
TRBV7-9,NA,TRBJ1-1,CASSSTRAGEAFF